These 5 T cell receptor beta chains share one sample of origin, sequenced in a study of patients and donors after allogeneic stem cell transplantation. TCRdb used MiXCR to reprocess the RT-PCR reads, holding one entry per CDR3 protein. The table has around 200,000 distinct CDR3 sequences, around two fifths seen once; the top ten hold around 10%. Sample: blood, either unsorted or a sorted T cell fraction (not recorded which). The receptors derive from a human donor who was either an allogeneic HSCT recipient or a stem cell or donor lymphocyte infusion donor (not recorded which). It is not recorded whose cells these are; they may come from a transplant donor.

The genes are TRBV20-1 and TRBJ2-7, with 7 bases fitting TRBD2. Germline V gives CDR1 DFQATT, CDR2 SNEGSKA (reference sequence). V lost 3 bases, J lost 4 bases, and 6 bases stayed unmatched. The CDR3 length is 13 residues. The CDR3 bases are TGCAGTGCTAGCCGGGGGGATGGGTACGAGCAGTACTTC. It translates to CSASRGDGYEQYF.

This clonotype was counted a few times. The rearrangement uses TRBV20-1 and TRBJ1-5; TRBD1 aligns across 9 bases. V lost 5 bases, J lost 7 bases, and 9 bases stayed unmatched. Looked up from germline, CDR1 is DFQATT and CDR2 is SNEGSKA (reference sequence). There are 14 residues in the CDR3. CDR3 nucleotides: TGCAGTGCTCACCGGGACAGGGTTCACCAGCCCCAGCATTTT. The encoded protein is CSAHRDRVHQPQHF.

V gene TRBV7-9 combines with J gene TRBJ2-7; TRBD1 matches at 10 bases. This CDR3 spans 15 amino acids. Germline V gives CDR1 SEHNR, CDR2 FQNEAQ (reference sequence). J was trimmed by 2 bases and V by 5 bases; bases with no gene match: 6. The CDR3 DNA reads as TGTGCCAGCAGCACACGGGACAGGGGCCCCTACGAGCAGTACTTC. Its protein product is CASSTRDRGPYEQYF.

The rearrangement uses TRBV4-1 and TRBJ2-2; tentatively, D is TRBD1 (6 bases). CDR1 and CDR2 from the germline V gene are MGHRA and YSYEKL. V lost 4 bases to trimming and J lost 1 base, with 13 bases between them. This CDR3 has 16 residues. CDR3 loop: CASSLSGQRNTGELFF. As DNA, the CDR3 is TGCGCCAGCAGCCTATCAGGACAGAGGAACACCGGGGAGCTGTTTTTT.

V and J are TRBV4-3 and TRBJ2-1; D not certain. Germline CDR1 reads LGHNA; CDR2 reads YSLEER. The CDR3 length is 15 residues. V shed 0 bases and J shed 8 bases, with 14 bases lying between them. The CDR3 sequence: CASSQDSRPSHEQFF. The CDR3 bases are TGCGCCAGCAGCCAAGATAGTAGGCCCTCCCATGAGCAGTTCTTC.